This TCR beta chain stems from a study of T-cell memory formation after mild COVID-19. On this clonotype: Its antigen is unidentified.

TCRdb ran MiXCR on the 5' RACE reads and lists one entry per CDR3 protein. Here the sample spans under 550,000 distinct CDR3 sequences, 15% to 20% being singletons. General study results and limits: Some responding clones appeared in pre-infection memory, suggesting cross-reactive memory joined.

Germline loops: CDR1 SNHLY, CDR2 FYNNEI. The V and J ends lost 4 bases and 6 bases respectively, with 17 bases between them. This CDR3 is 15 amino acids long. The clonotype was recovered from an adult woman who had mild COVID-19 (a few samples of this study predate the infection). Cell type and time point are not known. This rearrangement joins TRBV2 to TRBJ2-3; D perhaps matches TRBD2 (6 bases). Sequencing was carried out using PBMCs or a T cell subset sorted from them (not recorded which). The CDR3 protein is CASSGFRETRDTQYF. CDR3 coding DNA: TGTGCCAGCAGTGGCTTTCGGGAGACCCGGGATACGCAGTATTTT.